This T cell receptor (beta chain) was found in a study of esophageal squamous cell carcinoma under preoperative chemotherapy. Whole-study findings and limits: Clonal contraction, more than amplification, hit abundant clones after paclitaxel-nedaplatin.

TCRdb re-analysed the PCR reads in MiXCR, keeping a single row per CDR3 protein. This table holds roughly 30,000 distinct CDR3 sequences, under 55% found once. Time point specified: before preoperative PTX-NDP chemotherapy. The germline V gene encodes CDR1 SGHVS and CDR2 FQNEAQ. The length of the CDR3 is 15 residues. Notes on this clonotype: Its antigen is not identified.

The TCR comes from a human donor with esophageal squamous cell carcinoma. The donor label of this sample is uncertain. The V and J genes are TRBV7-8 and TRBJ2-2; TRBD2 agrees at 7 bases. TRBJ2-3 explains the end of the DNA better; the J call may be wrong. The sample here was taken from a patient given preoperative chemotherapy. The CDR3 is CASSSGGASTGAQYF. For the CDR3, the DNA is TGTGCCAGCAGCTCGGGGGGAGCGAGCACCGGGGCGCAGTATTTT.